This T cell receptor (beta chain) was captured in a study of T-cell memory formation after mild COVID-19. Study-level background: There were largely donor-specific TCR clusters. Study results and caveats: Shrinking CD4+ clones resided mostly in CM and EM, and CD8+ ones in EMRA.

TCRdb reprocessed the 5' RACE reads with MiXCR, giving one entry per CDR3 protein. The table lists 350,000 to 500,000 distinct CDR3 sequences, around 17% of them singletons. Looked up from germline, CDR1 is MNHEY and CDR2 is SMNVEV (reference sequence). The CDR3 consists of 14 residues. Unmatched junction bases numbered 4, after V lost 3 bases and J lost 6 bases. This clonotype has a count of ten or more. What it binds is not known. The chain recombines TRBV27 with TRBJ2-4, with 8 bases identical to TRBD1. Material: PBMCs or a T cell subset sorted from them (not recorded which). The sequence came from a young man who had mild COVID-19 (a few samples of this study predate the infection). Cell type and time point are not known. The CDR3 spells CASSFRGQGNIQYF. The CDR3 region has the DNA TGTGCCAGCAGTTTCAGAGGACAGGGAAACATTCAGTACTTC.